This T cell receptor (beta chain) appears in the sequencing data of a study of monozygotic twins with inflammatory bowel disease. Germline CDR1 SEHNR, CDR2 FQNEAQ (reference sequence). This CDR3 has 16 residues. The authors drew roughly 2.5 ml of blood from each donor. UMIs containing a 6-nucleotide sample barcode were added via template switching. TCRdb processed the 5' RACE reads again and assigns one entry to each CDR3 protein, with no DNA. This repertoire includes about 200,000 distinct CDR3 sequences. This clonotype was sampled from a human donor with ulcerative colitis or Crohn's disease, or a healthy co-twin of an affected twin (not recorded which). Sequenced sample: blood. The J gene is TRBJ2-6, the V gene TRBV7-9; checking the TCRdb D call of TRBD1 is not possible without DNA. CDR3 residues: CASSLAAGTGANVLTF.